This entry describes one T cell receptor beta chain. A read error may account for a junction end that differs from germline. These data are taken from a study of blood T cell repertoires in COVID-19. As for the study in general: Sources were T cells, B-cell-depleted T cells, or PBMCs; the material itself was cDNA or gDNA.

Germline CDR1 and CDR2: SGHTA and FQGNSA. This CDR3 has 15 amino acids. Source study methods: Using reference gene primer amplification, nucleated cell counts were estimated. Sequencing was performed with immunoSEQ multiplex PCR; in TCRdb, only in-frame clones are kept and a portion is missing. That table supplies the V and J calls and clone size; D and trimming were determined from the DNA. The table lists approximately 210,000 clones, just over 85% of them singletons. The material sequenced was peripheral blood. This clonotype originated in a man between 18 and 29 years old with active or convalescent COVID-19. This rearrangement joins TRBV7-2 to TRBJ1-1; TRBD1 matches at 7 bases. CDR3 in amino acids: CASSTQSGGNTQAFF. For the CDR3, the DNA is TGTGCCAGCAGTACACAGTCAGGGGGAAACACTCAAGCTTTCTTT. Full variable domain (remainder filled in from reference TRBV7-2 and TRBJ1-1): GAGVSQSPSNKVTEKGKDVELRCDPISGHTALYWYRQSLGQGLEFLIYFQGNSAPDKSGLPSDRFSAERTGGSVSTLTIQRTQQEDSAVYLCASSTQSGGNTQAFFGQGTRLTVV.